One sample yielded the 7 T cell receptor beta chains listed below, sequenced in a study of CD8+ T cells in alopecia areata. Sequencing templates came from extracted RNA that was reverse transcribed into cDNA. Repertoires were generated with immunoSEQ multiplex PCR, while TCRdb's copy carries only in-frame clones and drops some. The data contain more than 200,000 clones, around two thirds of them singletons. Here the sequenced sample was CD4+ T cells sorted from blood, taken at week 0. The receptors shown here come from a human donor with alopecia areata.

This chain connects TRBV7-2 to TRBJ2-2; D tentatively fits TRBD1 or TRBD2 (5 bases each). Germline CDR1 and CDR2: SGHTA and FQGNSA. V lost 1 base, J lost 6 bases, and 18 bases lay in between. The CDR3 is 17 amino acids. CDR3 in amino acids: CASSLVGLRAGPGELFF. The CDR3 nucleotides are TGTGCCAGCAGCTTAGTCGGTTTGAGGGCAGGGCCCGGGGAGCTGTTTTTT.

The chain combines TRBV25-1 with TRBJ1-1; a possible D gene is TRBD1 (5 bases). V was cut by 3 bases and J by 1 base, with 12 bases left in between. The CDR3 has 15 amino acids. In germline, CDR1 is MGHDK, CDR2 SYGVNS. Here the CDR3 reads CASSDIRQGNTEAFF. Here the CDR3 DNA reads TGTGCCAGCAGTGATATCAGGCAGGGGAACACTGAAGCTTTCTTT.

This clone was found once. V is TRBV5-1 and J is TRBJ2-3, with D perhaps being TRBD1 or TRBD2 (5 bases each). Germline V CDR1 and CDR2: SGHRS, YFSETQ. This CDR3 is built from 15 residues. Trimming removed 4 bases from V and 1 base from J, with 13 bases in between. CDR3 residues: CASSPGTVGTDTQYF. CDR3 nucleotide sequence: TGCGCCAGCAGCCCCGGGACGGTGGGCACAGATACGCAGTATTTT. Looking up the rest from reference TRBV5-1 and TRBJ2-3 gives the full variable domain: KAGVTQTPRYLIKTRGQQVTLSCSPISGHRSVSWYQQTPGQGLQFLFEYFSETQRNKGNFPGRFSGRQFSNSRSEMNVSTLELGDSALYLCASSPGTVGTDTQYFGPGTRLTVL.

The V gene is TRBV9, the J gene TRBJ1-2, with no clear D. From germline, CDR1 is SGDLS and CDR2 YYNGEE. Trimming removed 0 bases at V and 7 bases at J, with 13 bases between. The CDR3 is 14 residues long. CDR3 loop: CASSVGPRPSGYTF. DNA of the CDR3: TGTGCCAGCAGCGTAGGGCCCAGGCCTAGTGGCTACACCTTC.

The sample holds one count of this clone. Written as DNA, the CDR3 is TGTGCCTGGAGTGTATACCAGGGAGATGGCTACACCTTC. Amino acid sequence: CAWSVYQGDGYTF. This chain uses TRBV30 with TRBJ1-2, with D maybe TRBD1 (5 bases). V dropped 0 bases and J dropped 6 bases, with 11 bases sitting between them. Germline V lookup: CDR1 GTSNPN, CDR2 SVGIG (reference sequence). The CDR3 runs 13 residues.

The CDR3: CAWSVFTGQGSRSPLHF. CDR3 in DNA: TGTGCCTGGAGTGTATTTACGGGACAGGGGTCTCGCTCACCCCTCCACTTT. This chain links TRBV30 with TRBJ1-6, with 10 bases matching TRBD1. V was pared by 0 bases and J by 10 bases, with 12 bases of the junction left unmatched. The CDR3 loop spans 17 amino acids. Germline V gene data show CDR1 as GTSNPN and CDR2 as SVGIG (reference sequence). The whole variable domain, remainder taken from reference TRBV30 and TRBJ1-6, is SQTIHQWPATLVQPVGSPLSLECTVEGTSNPNLYWYRQAAGRGLQLLFYSVGIGQISSEVPQNLSASRPQDRQFILSSKKLLLSDSGFYLCAWSVFTGQGSRSPLHFGNGTRLTVT.

On this clone: Additional DNA sequences in this sample encode the identical CDR3. V and J are TRBV11-1 and TRBJ2-5; no clear D. The CDR3 is made up of 11 amino acids. With 3 bases removed from V and 5 bases from J, the gap between germline ends came to 4 bases. CDR1 is SGHAT, CDR2 FQDESV, per germline (reference sequence). In nucleotides, the CDR3 is TGTGCCAGCAGCTTGGGGGAGACCCAGTACTTC. Its translation: CASSLGETQYF.